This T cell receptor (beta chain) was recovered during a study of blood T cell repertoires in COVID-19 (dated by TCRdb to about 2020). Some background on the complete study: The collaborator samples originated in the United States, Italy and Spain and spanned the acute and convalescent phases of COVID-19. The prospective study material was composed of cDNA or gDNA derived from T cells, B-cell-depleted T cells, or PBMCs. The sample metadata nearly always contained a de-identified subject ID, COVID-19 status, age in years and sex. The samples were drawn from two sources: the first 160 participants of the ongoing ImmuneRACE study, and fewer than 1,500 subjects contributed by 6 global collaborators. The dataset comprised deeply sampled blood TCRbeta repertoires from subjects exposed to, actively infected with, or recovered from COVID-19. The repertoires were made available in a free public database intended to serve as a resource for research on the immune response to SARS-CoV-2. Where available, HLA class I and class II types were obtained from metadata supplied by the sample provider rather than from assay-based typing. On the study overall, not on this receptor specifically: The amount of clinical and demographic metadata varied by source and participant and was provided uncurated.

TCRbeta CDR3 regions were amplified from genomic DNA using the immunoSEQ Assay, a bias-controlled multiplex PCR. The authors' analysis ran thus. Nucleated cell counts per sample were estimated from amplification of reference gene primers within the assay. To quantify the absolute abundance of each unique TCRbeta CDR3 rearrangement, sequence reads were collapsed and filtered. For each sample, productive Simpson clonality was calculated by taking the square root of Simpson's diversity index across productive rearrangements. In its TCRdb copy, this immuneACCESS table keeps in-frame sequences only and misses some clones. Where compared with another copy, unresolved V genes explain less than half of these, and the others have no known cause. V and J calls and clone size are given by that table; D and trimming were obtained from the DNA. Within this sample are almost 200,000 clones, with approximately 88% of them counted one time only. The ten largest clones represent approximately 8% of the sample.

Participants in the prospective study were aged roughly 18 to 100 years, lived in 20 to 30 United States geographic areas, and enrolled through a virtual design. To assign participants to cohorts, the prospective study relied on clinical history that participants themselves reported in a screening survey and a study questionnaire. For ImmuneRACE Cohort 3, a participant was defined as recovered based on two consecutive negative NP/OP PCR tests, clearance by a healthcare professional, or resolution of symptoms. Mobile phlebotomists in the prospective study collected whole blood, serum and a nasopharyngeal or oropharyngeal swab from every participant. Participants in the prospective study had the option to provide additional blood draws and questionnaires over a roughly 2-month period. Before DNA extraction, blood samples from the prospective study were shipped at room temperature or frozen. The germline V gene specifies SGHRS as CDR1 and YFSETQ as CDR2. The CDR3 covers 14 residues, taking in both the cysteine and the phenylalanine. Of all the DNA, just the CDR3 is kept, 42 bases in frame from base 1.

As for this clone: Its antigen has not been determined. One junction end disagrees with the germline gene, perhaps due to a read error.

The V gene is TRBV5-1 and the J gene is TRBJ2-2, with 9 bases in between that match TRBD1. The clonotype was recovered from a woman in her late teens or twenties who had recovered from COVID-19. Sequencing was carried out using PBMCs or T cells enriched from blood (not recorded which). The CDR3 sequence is CASNLGQGGGELFF. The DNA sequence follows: TGCGCCAGCAACTTGGGACAGGGTGGCGGGGAGCTGTTTTTT.